This TCR beta chain was sequenced during a study of early T cells in non-severe SARS-CoV-2 infection. As for the study in general: Chains were unpaired, as sequencing was done on bulk RNA from unsorted whole blood. Study results and caveats: VDJdb-based matching was biased toward anti-spike CD8 responses and missed private and CD4 specificities.

Individual cDNA molecules each received unique molecular identifiers attached to them. TCRdb re-called the 5' RACE reads with MiXCR, one entry per CDR3 protein. The table includes tens of thousands of distinct CDR3 sequences, approximately 12% detected once. The CDR3 loop spans 14 amino acids. V shed 0 bases, J shed 5 bases, and the junction held 6 bases outside the gene matches. Germline V gene lookup returns CDR1 DFQATT and CDR2 SNEGSKA (reference sequence). This clonotype came up a few times. Its antigen is undetermined. This sequence was found in an adult who was a healthcare worker with PCR-confirmed SARS-CoV-2 infection or an uninfected control (not recorded which). This material consisted of whole blood, taken at baseline. V gene TRBV20-1 combines with J gene TRBJ1-2, with 7 bases lining up with TRBD1. The chain's CDR3 is CSARDQTGRYGYTF. The CDR3 DNA reads as TGCAGTGCTAGAGATCAGACAGGGCGTTATGGCTACACCTTC.